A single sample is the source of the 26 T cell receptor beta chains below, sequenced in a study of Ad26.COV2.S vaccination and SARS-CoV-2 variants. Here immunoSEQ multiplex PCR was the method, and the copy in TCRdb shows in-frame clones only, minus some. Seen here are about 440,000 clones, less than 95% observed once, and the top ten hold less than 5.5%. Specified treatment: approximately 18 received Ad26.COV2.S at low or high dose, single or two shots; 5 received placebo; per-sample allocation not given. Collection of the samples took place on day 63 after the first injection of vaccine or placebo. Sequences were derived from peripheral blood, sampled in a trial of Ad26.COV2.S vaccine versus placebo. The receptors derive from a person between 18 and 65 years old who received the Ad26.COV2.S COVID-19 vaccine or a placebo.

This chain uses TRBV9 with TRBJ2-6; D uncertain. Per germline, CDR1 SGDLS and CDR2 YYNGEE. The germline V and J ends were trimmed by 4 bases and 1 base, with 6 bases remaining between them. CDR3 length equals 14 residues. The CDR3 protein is CASSPRSGANVLTF. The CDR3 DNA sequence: TGTGCCAGCAGCCCCCGTTCTGGGGCCAACGTCCTGACTTTC. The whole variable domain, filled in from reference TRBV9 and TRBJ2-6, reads DSGVTQTPKHLITATGQRVTLRCSPRSGDLSVYWYQQSLDQGLQFLIQYYNGEERAKGNILERFSAQQFPDLHSELNLSSLELGDSALYFCASSPRSGANVLTFGAGSRLTVL.

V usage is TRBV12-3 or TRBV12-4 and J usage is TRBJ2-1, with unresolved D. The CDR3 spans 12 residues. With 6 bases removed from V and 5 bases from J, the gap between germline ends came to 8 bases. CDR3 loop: CASRLANNEQFF. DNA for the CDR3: TGTGCCAGCAGGCTGGCTAACAATGAGCAGTTCTTC.

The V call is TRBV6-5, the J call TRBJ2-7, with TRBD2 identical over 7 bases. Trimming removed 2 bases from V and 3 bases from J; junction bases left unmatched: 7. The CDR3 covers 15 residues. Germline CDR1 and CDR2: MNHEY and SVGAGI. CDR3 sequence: CASSYESSGFYEQYF. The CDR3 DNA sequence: TGTGCCAGCAGTTACGAGTCTAGCGGATTCTACGAGCAGTACTTC.

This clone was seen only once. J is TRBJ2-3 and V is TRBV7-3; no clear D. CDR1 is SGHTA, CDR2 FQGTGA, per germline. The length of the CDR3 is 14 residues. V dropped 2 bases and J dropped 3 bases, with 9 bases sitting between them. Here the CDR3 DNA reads TGTGCCAGCAGCTTATCCGGTGGGACAGATACGCAGTATTTT. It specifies CASSLSGGTDTQYF.

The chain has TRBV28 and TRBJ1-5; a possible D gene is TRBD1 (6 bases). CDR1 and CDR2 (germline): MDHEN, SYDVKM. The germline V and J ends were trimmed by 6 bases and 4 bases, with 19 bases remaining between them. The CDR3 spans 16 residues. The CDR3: CASSPAPGGGNQPQHF. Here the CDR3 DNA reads TGTGCCAGCAGCCCAGCCCCGGGGGGCGGTAATCAGCCCCAGCATTTT. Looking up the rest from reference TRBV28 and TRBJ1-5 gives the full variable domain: DVKVTQSSRYLVKRTGEKVFLECVQDMDHENMFWYRQDPGLGLRLIYFSYDVKMKEKGDIPEGYSVSREKKERFSLILESASTNQTSMYLCASSPAPGGGNQPQHFGDGTRLSIL.

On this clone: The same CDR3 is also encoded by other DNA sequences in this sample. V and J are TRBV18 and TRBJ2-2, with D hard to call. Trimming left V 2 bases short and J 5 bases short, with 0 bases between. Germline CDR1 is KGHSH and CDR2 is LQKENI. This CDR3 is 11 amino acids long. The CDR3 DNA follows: TGTGCCAGCTCACCAACCGGGGAGCTGTTTTTT. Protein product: CASSPTGELFF.

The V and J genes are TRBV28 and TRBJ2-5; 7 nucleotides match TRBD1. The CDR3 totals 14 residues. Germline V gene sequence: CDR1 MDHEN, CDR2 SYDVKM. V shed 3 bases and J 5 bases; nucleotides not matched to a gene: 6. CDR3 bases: TGTGCCAGCAGTTTCCGGCAGGGGGTCGAGACCCAGTACTTC. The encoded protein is CASSFRQGVETQYF.

The CDR3 protein is CASSGETGGEAVQYF. Written as DNA, the CDR3 is TGTGCCAGCAGTGGCGAGACAGGGGGCGAGGCGGTGCAGTACTTC. The rearrangement links TRBV6-2 or TRBV6-3 to TRBJ2-7, with TRBD1 identical over 10 bases. The ends lost 5 bases at V and 9 bases at J; junction bases unmatched: 13. CDR1 is MNHEY and CDR2 is SVGEGT in the germline V gene. CDR3 length: 15 amino acids.

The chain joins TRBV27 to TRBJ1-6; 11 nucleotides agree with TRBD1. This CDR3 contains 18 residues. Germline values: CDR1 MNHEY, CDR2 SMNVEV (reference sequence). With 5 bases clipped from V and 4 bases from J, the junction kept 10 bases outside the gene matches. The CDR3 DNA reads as TGTGCCAGCAGTAAACTAGGACAGGGGGCGTTTTATAATTCACCCCTCCACTTT. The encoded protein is CASSKLGQGAFYNSPLHF.

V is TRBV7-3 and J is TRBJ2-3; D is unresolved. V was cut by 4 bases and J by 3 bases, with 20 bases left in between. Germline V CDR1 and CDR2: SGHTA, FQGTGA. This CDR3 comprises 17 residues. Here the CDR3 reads CASSSPEAGLGTDTQYF. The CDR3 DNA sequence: TGTGCCAGCAGCTCCCCAGAGGCAGGCCTGGGGACAGATACGCAGTATTTT.

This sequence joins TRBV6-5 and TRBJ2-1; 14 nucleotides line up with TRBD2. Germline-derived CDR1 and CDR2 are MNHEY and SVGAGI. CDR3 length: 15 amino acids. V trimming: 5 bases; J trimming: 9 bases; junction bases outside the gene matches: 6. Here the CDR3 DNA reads TGTGCCAGCAGTCCAGGACTAGCGGGAGGTTTTGAGCAGTTCTTC. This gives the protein CASSPGLAGGFEQFF.

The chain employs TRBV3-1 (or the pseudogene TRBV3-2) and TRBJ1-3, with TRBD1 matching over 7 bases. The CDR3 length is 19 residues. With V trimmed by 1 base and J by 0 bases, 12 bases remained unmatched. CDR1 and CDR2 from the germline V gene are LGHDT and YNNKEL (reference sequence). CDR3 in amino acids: CASSQVGGGSRHSGNTIYF. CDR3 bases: TGTGCCAGCAGCCAAGTCGGAGGGGGCTCACGGCACTCTGGAAACACCATATATTTT.

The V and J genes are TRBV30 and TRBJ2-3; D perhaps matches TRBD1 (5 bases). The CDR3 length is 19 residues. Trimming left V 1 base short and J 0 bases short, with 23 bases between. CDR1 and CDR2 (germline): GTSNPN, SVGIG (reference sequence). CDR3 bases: TGTGCCTGGAGTGAAATAAGGAGTCCAGGGTTGCTGAGCACAGATACGCAGTATTTT. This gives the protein CAWSEIRSPGLLSTDTQYF.

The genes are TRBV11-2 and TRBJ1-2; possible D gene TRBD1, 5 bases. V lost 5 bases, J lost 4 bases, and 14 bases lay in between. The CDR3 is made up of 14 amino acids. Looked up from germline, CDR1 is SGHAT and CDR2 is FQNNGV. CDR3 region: CASSDTGTAYGYTF. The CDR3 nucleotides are TGTGCCAGCAGCGATACCGGGACCGCCTATGGCTACACCTTC.

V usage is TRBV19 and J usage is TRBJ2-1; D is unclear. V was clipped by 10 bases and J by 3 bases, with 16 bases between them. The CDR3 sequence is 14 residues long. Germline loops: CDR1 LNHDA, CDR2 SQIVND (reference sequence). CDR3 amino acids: CATAGAPVYNEQFF. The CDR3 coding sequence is TGTGCCACCGCCGGAGCGCCCGTCTACAATGAGCAGTTCTTC.

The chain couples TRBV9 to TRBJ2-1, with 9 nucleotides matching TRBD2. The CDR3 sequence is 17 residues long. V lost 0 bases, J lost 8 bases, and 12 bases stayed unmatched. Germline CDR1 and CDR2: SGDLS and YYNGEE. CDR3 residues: CASSVDGLSRLADEQFF. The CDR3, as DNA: TGTGCCAGCAGCGTAGATGGGTTATCGAGACTAGCGGATGAGCAGTTCTTC.

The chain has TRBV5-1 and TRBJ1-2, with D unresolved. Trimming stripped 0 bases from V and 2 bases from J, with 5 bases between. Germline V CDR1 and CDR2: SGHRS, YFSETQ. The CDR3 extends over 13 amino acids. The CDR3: CASSLVGNYGYTF. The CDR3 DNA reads TGCGCCAGCAGCTTGGTTGGGAACTATGGCTACACCTTC.

The CDR3 DNA is TGTGCCAGCAGTAAGCGGAGGGACTACAATGAGCAGTTCTTC. Translation gives CASSKRRDYNEQFF. The V call is TRBV6-2 or TRBV6-3, the J call TRBJ2-1, with D possibly matching TRBD2 (6 bases). The CDR3 consists of 14 residues. V shed 5 bases and J shed 3 bases, with 11 bases lying between them. Germline CDR1 and CDR2: MNHEY and SVGEGT.

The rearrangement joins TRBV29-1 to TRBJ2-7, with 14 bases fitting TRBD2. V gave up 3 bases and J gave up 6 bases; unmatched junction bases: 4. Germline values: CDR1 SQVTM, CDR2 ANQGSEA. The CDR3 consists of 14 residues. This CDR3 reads CSVETSGRASEQYF. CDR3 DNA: TGCAGCGTTGAGACTAGCGGGAGGGCCAGCGAGCAGTACTTC.

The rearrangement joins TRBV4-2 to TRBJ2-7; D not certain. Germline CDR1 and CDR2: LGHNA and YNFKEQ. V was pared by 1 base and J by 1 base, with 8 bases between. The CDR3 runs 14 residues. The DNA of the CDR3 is TGTGCCAGCAGCCAAGCTCCAGGATCCTACGAGCAGTACTTC. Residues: CASSQAPGSYEQYF.

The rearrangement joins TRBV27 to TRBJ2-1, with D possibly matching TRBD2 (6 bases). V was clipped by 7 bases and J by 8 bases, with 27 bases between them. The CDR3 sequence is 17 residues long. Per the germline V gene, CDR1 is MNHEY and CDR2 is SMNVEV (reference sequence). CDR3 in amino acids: CASIPQLEGHSKYEQFF. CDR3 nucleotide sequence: TGTGCCAGCATACCCCAGCTGGAGGGCCATTCGAAGTATGAGCAGTTCTTC.

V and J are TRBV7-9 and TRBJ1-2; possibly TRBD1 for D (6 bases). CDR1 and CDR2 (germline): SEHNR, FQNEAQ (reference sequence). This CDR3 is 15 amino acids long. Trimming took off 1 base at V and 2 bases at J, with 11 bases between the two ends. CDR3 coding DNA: TGTGCCAGCAGCTTAGTACAGGGCCAAAACTATGGCTACACCTTC. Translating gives CASSLVQGQNYGYTF.

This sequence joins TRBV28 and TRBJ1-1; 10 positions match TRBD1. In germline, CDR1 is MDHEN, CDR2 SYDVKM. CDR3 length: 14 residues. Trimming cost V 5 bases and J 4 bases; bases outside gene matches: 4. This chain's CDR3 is CASSTWTGGTEAFF. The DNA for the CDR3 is TGTGCCAGCAGTACGTGGACAGGGGGCACTGAAGCTTTCTTT.

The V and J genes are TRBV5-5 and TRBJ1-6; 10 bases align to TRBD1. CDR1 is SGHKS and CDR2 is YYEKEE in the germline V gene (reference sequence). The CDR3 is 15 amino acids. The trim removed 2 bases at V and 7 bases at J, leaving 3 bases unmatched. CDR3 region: CASSFGTGENSPLHF. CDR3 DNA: TGTGCCAGCAGCTTCGGGACAGGGGAAAATTCACCCCTCCACTTT.

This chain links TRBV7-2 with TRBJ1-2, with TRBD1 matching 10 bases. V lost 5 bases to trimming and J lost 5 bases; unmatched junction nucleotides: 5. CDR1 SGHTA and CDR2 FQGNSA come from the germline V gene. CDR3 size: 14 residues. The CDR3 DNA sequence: TGTGCCAGCAGCCTCTCGGACAGGGGGTATGGCTACACCTTC. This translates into CASSLSDRGYGYTF. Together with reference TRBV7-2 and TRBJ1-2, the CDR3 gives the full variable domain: GAGVSQSPSNKVTEKGKDVELRCDPISGHTALYWYRQSLGQGLEFLIYFQGNSAPDKSGLPSDRFSAERTGGSVSTLTIQRTQQEDSAVYLCASSLSDRGYGYTFGSGTRLTVV.

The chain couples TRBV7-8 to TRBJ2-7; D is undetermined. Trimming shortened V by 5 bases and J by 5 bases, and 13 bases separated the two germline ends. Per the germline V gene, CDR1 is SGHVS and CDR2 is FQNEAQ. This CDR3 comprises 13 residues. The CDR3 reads CASSPTRIDEQYF. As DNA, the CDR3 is TGTGCCAGCAGCCCGACAAGGATCGACGAGCAGTACTTC.